These T cell receptor beta chains were read from a single sample in a study of regulatory T cells in long-lasting Graves disease. TCRdb re-analysed the multiplex PCR reads in MiXCR, keeping a single row per CDR3 protein. Here the sample spans approximately 250,000 distinct CDR3 sequences, about 18% being singletons. This sample comprised peripheral blood mononuclear cells (PBMCs), obtained at new diagnosis, from a patient treated with antithyroid drugs. These receptors came from a female donor with Graves disease. Both conserved end residues are trimmed from each CDR3. Fields, in order: V gene, CDR3 length, J gene, clone size, CDR3 protein. Size is omitted from some rows. Given values are once, few, many or a class for expanded clones.

>TRBV29-1|8|TRBJ2-1|-
SGTYNEQF
>TRBV9|11|TRBJ2-1|many
ASSPTAFGEQF
>TRBV10-1|13|TRBJ2-1|many
ASSWTSALSGEQF
>TRBV11-2|12|TRBJ2-7|many
ASSLGGSPYEQY
>TRBV3-1|14|TRBJ2-7|many
ASSQGLAGGPYEQY
>TRBV9|17|TRBJ1-2|many
ASSVADRVWPGVGYGYT
>TRBV18|12|TRBJ2-5|many
ASSPGQQQETQY
>TRBV20-1|14|TRBJ2-3|many
SAREETGGSTDTQY
>TRBV12-3/TRBV12-4|12|TRBJ1-3|few
ASSAPMQDHTIY
>TRBV2|14|TRBJ2-7|many
ASTKVDAVNSYEQY
>TRBV7-9|10|TRBJ1-1|few
ASSGGNTEAF
>TRBV9|14|TRBJ2-7|many
ASSLKSGQGIYEQY
>TRBV19|11|TRBJ2-4|-
ASTGRASGIQY
>TRBV3-1|14|TRBJ2-7|many
ASSQPRGSSSYEQY
>TRBV30|14|TRBJ2-6|many
AWSLGAAGGANVLT
>TRBV12-3/TRBV12-4|12|TRBJ2-5|many
ASSRTGPGETQY
>TRBV10-3|14|TRBJ2-3|many
AISVGSGGDTDTQY
>TRBV20-1|13|TRBJ1-2|many
SARTSRQGHYGYT
>TRBV3-1|11|TRBJ1-1|many
ASSQMGNTEAF
>TRBV3-1|12|TRBJ1-1|many
ASSRGGGNTEAF
>TRBV24-1|11|TRBJ2-1|few
ATSDLLGDEQF
>TRBV3-1|12|TRBJ2-5|many
ASSQVGRGKTQY
>TRBV20-1|16|TRBJ2-1|many
SARIPGLGKSSYNEQF
>TRBV27|12|TRBJ2-3|many
ASSFGQGVDTQY
>TRBV6-4|9|TRBJ1-5|-
VPGADQPQH
>TRBV5-1|14|TRBJ2-2|many
ASMTSGTLRDGELF
>TRBV7-2|15|TRBJ2-1|-
ASSPWGGVGSYNEQF
>TRBV2|13|TRBJ2-7|many
ASSRDSSASYEQY
>TRBV19|14|TRBJ2-2|few
ASSIDRDRASGELF
>TRBV18|11|TRBJ1-1|many
ASSPWDNTEAF
>TRBV20-1|17|TRBJ2-3|few
SARVSLGTSGSTTDTQY
>TRBV2|11|TRBJ2-3|many
ASGREITDTQY
>TRBV30|10|TRBJ1-2|many
ACDRAGYGYT
>TRBV7-3|10|TRBJ1-1|-
ASSSTGAEAF
>TRBV12-3/TRBV12-4|11|TRBJ2-5|many
ASSLETIETQY
>TRBV20-1|13|TRBJ1-2|many
SARSTDRRDYGYT
>TRBV19|11|TRBJ1-5|few
ASSWQETRPQH
>TRBV4-2|14|TRBJ2-5|-
ASSQVLGARQETQY
>TRBV5-1|14|TRBJ2-2|-
ASSLFRTGGTGELF
>TRBV25-1|13|TRBJ1-2|-
ASSEQDDWFYGYT
>TRBV7-2|10|TRBJ1-1|-
ASSLDQGGAF
>TRBV29-1|11|TRBJ1-1|many
SVVWAANTEAF
>TRBV6-1|11|TRBJ2-3|few
ASRPGNADTQY
>TRBV5-6|14|TRBJ2-7|-
ASSPRSNINLYEQY
>TRBV12-3/TRBV12-4|13|TRBJ1-5|-
ASSLGGTGGQPQH
>TRBV7-6|11|TRBJ2-1|-
ASGRSSYNEQF
>TRBV30|11|TRBJ2-1|many
AWDSGRALEQF
>TRBV7-6|13|TRBJ2-1|many
ASSVGGGSGNEQF
>TRBV6-2/TRBV6-3|15|TRBJ2-2|many
ASSSQWGPLNTGELF
>TRBV12-3/TRBV12-4|12|TRBJ2-2|many
ASSAGLVRGELF
>TRBV2|13|TRBJ2-1|many
ASTRRGGVDNEQF
>TRBV11-3|13|TRBJ2-1|many
ASSPTSEGVYEQF
>TRBV20-1|11|TRBJ2-7|many
SALSGSIDEQY
>TRBV7-9|14|TRBJ2-7|many
ASSPPRDRGWYEQY